This T cell receptor (beta chain) originates from a study of somatic mutations in cytotoxic T cells in rheumatoid arthritis. The study's findings and limits: In rheumatoid arthritis patients, unlike healthy controls, CD8+ clonality rose with age. The targets (antigens) of the expanded CD8+ clones were not known. Within 8 of 65 patients, the single biggest CD8+ clone made up more than 20% of CD8+ cells.

Separation of CD4+ and CD8+ cells was performed by positive magnetic bead selection, and purity was verified by flow cytometry. The ends were cut back, 7 bases at V and 0 bases at J, with 15 bases in the middle. Germline CDR1 and CDR2: SNHLY and FYNNEI. This CDR3 comprises 16 residues. This clone was seen a handful of times. The antigen is unknown. Produced via immunoSEQ multiplex PCR; TCRdb's table is partial and in-frame only. The data contain around 16,000 clones, 78% of them singletons. The material sequenced was CD8+ T cells sorted from blood. The receptor comes from an adult with rheumatoid arthritis. The V and J genes are TRBV2 and TRBJ2-2, with D maybe TRBD1 (6 bases). CDR3 residues: CASTQFRGANTGELFF. Here the CDR3 DNA reads TGTGCCAGCACCCAATTCAGGGGAGCGAACACCGGGGAGCTGTTTTTT.